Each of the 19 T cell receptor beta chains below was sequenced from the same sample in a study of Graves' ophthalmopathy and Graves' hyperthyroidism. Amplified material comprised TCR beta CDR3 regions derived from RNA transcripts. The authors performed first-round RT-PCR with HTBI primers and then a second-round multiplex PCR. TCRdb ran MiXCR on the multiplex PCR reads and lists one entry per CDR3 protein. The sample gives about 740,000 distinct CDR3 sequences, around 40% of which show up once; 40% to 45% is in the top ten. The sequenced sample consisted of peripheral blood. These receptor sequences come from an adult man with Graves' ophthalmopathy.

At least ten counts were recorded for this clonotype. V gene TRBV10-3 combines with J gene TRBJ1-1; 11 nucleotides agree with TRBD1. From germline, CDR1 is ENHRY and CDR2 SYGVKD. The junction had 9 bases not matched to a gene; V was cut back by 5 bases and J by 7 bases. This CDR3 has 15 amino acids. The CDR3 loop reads CAISNRDRGLIEAFF. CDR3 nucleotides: TGTGCCATCAGTAACCGGGACAGGGGGTTGATTGAAGCTTTCTTT.

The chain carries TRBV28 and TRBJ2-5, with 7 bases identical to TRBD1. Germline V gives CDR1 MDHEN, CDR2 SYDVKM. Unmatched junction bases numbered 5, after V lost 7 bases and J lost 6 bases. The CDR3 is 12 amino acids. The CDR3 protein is CASTGGGQTQYF. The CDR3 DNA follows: TGTGCCAGCACAGGGGGTGGACAGACCCAGTACTTC.

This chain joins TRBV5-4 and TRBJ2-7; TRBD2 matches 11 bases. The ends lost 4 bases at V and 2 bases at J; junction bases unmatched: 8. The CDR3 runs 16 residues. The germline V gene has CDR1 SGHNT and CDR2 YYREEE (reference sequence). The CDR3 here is CASSARKTSGAYEQYF. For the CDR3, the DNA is TGTGCCAGCAGCGCACGAAAGACTAGCGGGGCCTACGAGCAGTACTTC.

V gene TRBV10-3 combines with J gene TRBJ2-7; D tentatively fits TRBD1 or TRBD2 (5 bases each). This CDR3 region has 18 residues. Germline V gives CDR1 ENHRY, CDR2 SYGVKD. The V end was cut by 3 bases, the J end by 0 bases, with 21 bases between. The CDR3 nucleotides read TGTGCCATCAGTGAAGCGGTGGGGTTGGTGACAGTCTCCTACGAGCAGTACTTC. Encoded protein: CAISEAVGLVTVSYEQYF.

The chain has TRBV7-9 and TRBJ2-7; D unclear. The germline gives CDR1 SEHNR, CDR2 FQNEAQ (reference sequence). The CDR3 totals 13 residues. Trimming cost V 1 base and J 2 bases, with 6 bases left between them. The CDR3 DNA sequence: TGTGCCAGCAGCTTAGTTCCACCCTACGAGCAGTACTTC. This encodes CASSLVPPYEQYF.

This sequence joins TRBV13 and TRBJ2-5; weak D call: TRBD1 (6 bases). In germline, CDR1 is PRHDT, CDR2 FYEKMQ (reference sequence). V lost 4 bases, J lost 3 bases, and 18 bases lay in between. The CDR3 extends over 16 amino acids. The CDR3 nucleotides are TGTGCCAGCAGCTCAATCCGGGACATAGGGAAAGAGACCCAGTACTTC. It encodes CASSSIRDIGKETQYF.

DNA for the CDR3: TGCAGTGCTAGGGAGACAGGGGGCACTGAAGCTTTCTTT. Its translation is CSARETGGTEAFF. The chain employs TRBV20-1 and TRBJ1-1, with 9 bases matching TRBD1. This CDR3 spans 13 amino acids. CDR1 and CDR2 from the germline V gene are DFQATT and SNEGSKA (reference sequence). V shed 3 bases and J 4 bases; nucleotides not matched to a gene: 3.

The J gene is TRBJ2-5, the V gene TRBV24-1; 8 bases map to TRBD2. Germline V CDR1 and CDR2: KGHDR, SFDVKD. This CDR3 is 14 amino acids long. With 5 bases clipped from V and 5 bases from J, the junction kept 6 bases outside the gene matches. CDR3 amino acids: CATSANRLAETQYF. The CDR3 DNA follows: TGTGCCACCAGTGCTAACCGACTAGCGGAGACCCAGTACTTC.

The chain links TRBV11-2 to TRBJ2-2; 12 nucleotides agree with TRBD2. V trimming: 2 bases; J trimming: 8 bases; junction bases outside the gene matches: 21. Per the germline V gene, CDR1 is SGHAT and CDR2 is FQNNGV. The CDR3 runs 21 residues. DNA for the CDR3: TGTGCCAGCAGCTTATCTTCTCCGTCTAGCGGGAGGGCCTGGGTACCGGGGGAGCTGTTTTTT. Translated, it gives CASSLSSPSSGRAWVPGELFF.

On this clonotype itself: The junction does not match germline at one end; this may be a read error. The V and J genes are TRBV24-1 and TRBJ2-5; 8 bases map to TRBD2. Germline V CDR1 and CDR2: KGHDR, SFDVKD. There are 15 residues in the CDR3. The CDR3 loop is CASSPEVAGGETQYF. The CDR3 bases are TGTGCCAGCAGTCCCGAGGTGGCGGGGGGAGAGACCCAGTACTTC.

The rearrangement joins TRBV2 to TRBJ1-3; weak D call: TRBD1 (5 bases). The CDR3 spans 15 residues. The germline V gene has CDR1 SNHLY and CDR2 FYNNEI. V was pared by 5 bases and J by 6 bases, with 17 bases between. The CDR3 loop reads CASSYRGLNENTIYF. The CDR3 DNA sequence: TGTGCCAGCAGTTACCGGGGCTTGAATGAAAACACCATATATTTT.

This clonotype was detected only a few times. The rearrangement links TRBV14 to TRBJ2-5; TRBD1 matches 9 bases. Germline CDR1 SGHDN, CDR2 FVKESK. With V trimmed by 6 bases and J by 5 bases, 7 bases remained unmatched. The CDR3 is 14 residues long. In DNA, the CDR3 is TGTGCCAGCAGTCCCGTCGACAGGGGGGAGACCCAGTACTTC. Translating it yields CASSPVDRGETQYF.

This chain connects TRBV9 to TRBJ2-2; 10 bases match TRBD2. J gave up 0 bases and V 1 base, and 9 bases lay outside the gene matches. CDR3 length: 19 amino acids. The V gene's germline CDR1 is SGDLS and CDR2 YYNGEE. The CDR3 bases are TGTGCCAGCAGCGTACTGACTAGCGGGTTATCCGCGAACACCGGGGAGCTGTTTTTT. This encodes CASSVLTSGLSANTGELFF.

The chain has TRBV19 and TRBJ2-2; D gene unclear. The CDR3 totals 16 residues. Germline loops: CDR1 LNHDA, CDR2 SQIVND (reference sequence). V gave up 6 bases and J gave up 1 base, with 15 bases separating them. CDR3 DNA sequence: TGTGCCAGTAGCAAATTCACTACTGGGAACACCGGGGAGCTGTTTTTT. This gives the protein CASSKFTTGNTGELFF.

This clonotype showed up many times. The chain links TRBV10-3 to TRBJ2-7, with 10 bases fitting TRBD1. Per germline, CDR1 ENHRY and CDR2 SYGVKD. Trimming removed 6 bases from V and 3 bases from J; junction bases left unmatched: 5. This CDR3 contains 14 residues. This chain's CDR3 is CAISRTGGHYEQYF. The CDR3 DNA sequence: TGTGCCATCAGCCGGACAGGGGGTCACTACGAGCAGTACTTC.

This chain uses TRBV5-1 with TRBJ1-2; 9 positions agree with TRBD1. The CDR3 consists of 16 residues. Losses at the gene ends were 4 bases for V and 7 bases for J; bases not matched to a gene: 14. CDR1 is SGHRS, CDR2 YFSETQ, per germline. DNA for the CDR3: TGCGCCAGCAGCCCCTTTGGGGGACAGGGCTCCGGTGGCTACACCTTC. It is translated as CASSPFGGQGSGGYTF.

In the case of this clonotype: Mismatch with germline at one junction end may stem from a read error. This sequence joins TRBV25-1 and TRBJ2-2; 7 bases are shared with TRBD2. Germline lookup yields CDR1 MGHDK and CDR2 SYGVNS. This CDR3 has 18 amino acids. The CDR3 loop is CASSHQAGEPSGTGELFF. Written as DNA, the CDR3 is TGCGCCAGCAGCCACCAGGCGGGAGAACCGTCGGGGACCGGGGAGCTGTTTTTT.

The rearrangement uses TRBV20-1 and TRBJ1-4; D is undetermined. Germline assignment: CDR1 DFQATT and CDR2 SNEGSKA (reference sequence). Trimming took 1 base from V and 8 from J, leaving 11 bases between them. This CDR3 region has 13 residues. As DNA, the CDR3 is TGCAGTGCTAGAGTACCCGCAACGGAAAAACTGTTTTTT. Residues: CSARVPATEKLFF.

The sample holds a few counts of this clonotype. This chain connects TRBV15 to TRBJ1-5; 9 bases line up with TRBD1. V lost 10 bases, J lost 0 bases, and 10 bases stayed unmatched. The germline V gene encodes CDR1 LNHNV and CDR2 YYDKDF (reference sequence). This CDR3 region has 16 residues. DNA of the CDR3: TGTGCCAGCAGGCGGACAGGGGCTCATAGCAATCAGCCCCAGCATTTT. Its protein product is CASRRTGAHSNQPQHF. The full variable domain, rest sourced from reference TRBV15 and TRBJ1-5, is DAMVIQNPRYQVTQFGKPVTLSCSQTLNHNVMYWYQQKSSQAPKLLFHYYDKDFNNEADTPDNFQSRRPNTSFCFLDIRSPGLGDTAMYLCASRRTGAHSNQPQHFGDGTRLSIL.